This passage covers 11 T cell receptor beta chains from one sample sequenced in a study of cytomegalovirus exposure and HLA in healthy donors. TCRdb's copy holds only in-frame clones and misses some; the assay was immunoSEQ multiplex PCR. The data show 120,000 or so clones, roughly nine tenths seen once. The sequencing sample was made of PBMCs. These receptors were obtained from a woman between 18 and 29 years old in good health and CMV-seronegative.

This clone is a singleton in its sample. A read error may account for a junction end that differs from germline. The CDR3 loop reads CASSVDRGLYEQYF. CDR3 in DNA: TGTGCCAGCAGCGTAGACAGGGGGCTATACGAGCAGTACTTC. The rearrangement uses TRBV11-2 and TRBJ2-7, with 10 nucleotides matching TRBD1. Germline V gene lookup returns CDR1 SGHAT and CDR2 FQNNGV. The CDR3 totals 14 residues. The full variable domain, completed using reference TRBV11-2 and TRBJ2-7, is EAGVAQSPRYKIIEKRQSVAFWCNPISGHATLYWYQQILGQGPKLLIQFQNNGVVDDSQLPKDRFSAERLKGVDSTLKIQPAKLEDSAVYLCASSVDRGLYEQYFGPGTRLTVT.

This chain links TRBV2 with TRBJ2-3, with TRBD1 as a possible D gene (6 bases). Trimming removed 2 bases from V and 2 bases from J, with 17 bases in between. Germline CDR1 is SNHLY and CDR2 is FYNNEI. CDR3 length: 17 residues. The CDR3 spells CASSEFWAGVLTDTQYF. CDR3 nucleotides: TGTGCCAGCAGTGAATTTTGGGCAGGGGTCCTCACAGATACGCAGTATTTT.

This chain connects TRBV18 to TRBJ1-1; 8 bases fit TRBD1. Trimming removed 2 bases from V and 1 base from J; junction bases left unmatched: 3. CDR1 is KGHSH, CDR2 LQKENI, per germline. This CDR3 spans 15 amino acids. The CDR3 is CASSPTQGANTEAFF. The CDR3 DNA is TGTGCCAGCTCACCAACCCAGGGGGCGAACACTGAAGCTTTCTTT. The full variable domain, rest sourced from reference TRBV18 and TRBJ1-1, is NAGVMQNPRHLVRRRGQEARLRCSPMKGHSHVYWYRQLPEEGLKFMVYLQKENIIDESGMPKERFSAEFPKEGPSILRIQQVVRGDSAAYFCASSPTQGANTEAFFGQGTRLTVV.

This chain joins TRBV10-2 and TRBJ1-2; D might be TRBD1 (5 bases). The CDR3 covers 17 residues. Deletions cut 8 bases from V and 4 bases from J, with 26 bases between. Germline CDR1 is WSHSY and CDR2 is SAAADI. CDR3 amino acids: CASHRKLGGRLRYGYTF. CDR3 sequence (DNA): TGCGCCAGCCATCGGAAACTGGGGGGACGGTTGCGCTATGGCTACACCTTC.

This chain uses TRBV5-1 with TRBJ2-1; 7 bases line up with TRBD1. Germline CDR1 and CDR2: SGHRS and YFSETQ. The CDR3 runs to 15 residues. Trimming cost V 0 bases and J 5 bases; bases outside gene matches: 5. This chain's CDR3 is CASSLVQGLDNEQFF. For the CDR3, the DNA is TGCGCCAGCAGCTTGGTACAGGGGTTGGACAATGAGCAGTTCTTC.

V and J are TRBV13 and TRBJ2-7; TRBD2 agrees at 12 bases. The CDR3 has 15 residues. CDR1 and CDR2 from the germline V gene are PRHDT and FYEKMQ (reference sequence). Germline trimming cut 5 bases from V and 5 bases from J; bases unmatched to any gene: 7. This CDR3 is CASSTTSGGYHEQYF. The CDR3 DNA sequence: TGTGCCAGCAGCACGACTAGCGGGGGATACCACGAGCAGTACTTC.

The V and J genes are TRBV6-6 and TRBJ2-5, with 7 bases that match TRBD2. This CDR3 contains 16 residues. From germline, CDR1 is MNHNY and CDR2 SVGAGI (reference sequence). The trim removed 1 base at V and 5 bases at J, leaving 10 bases unmatched. The CDR3 reads CASSYYAERGGETQYF. The CDR3, as DNA: TGTGCCAGCAGTTACTACGCGGAGAGGGGAGGGGAGACCCAGTACTTC.

This chain uses TRBV30 with TRBJ2-2; a possible D gene is TRBD1 (6 bases). The ends were cut back, 8 bases at V and 6 bases at J, with 13 bases in the middle. The CDR3 is 12 residues long. Germline-derived CDR1 and CDR2 are GTSNPN and SVGIG (reference sequence). CDR3 sequence (DNA): TGTGCCGGATCCCAGGGGCCCGGGGAGCTGTTTTTT. As protein: CAGSQGPGELFF.

There are a few counts of this clone. The chain has TRBV6-5 and TRBJ1-5; maybe TRBD1 (6 bases). Per germline, CDR1 MNHEY and CDR2 SVGAGI. V lost 8 bases and J 6 bases, leaving 14 bases between the germline ends. The CDR3 loop spans 13 amino acids. CDR3 DNA: TGTGCCAGCGCAAACAGGGAGGGTCAGCCCCAGCATTTT. Amino acids: CASANREGQPQHF.

This sequence joins TRBV2 and TRBJ2-2; the D gene is possibly TRBD1 (5 bases). The germline V and J ends were trimmed by 6 bases and 1 base, with 6 bases remaining between them. Germline V gene sequence: CDR1 SNHLY, CDR2 FYNNEI. The CDR3 spans 13 residues. The CDR3 region has the DNA TGTGCCAGCAGGACAGAGAACACCGGGGAGCTGTTTTTT. Amino acid sequence: CASRTENTGELFF.

The chain uses TRBV5-1 and TRBJ2-2; TRBD2 matches 14 bases. With 1 base clipped from V and 5 bases from J, the junction kept 13 bases outside the gene matches. This CDR3 region has 20 residues. Per germline, CDR1 SGHRS and CDR2 YFSETQ. The CDR3 loop reads CASSLRAGGLAGVGTGELFF. The CDR3 nucleotides read TGCGCCAGCAGCTTGAGGGCAGGGGGACTAGCGGGAGTCGGAACCGGGGAGCTGTTTTTT.